The rows below give T cell receptor beta chains drawn from one sample of a study of memory CD4+ T cells and cytomegalovirus serostatus. Assay: immunoSEQ multiplex PCR; the TCRdb copy retains only in-frame clones and omits some. The table includes about 52,000 clones, about four fifths detected once. The sample consisted of memory CD4+ T cells from blood. Receptors were obtained from an adult in good health and CMV-seropositive. CDR3s include the opening cysteine and the closing phenylalanine or tryptophan. Each record gives: clone size, V gene, J gene, D gene, CDR3 protein, CDR3 DNA. A D gene is named only where the DNA matches it firmly. A clone size is listed for some rows: how often the clone was seen (once, few, many), or a class if it is expanded.

NA	TRBV19	TRBJ1-1	NA	CASRDLGGEVTEAFF	TGTGCCAGTAGGGACCTTGGTGGGGAGGTAACTGAAGCTTTCTTT
once	TRBV28	TRBJ1-5	TRBD1	CASLNGGTGGRNQPQHF	TGTGCCAGCCTTAATGGGGGGACAGGGGGGCGCAATCAGCCCCAGCATTTT
NA	TRBV11-3	TRBJ2-1	NA	CASSPPWSDNEQFF	TGTGCCAGCAGCCCTCCATGGTCCGACAATGAGCAGTTCTTC
NA	TRBV30	TRBJ1-5	NA	CAWNKGLNSNQPQHF	TGTGCCTGGAACAAGGGACTGAATAGCAATCAGCCCCAGCATTTT
NA	TRBV30	TRBJ1-6	NA	CAWSIGGDGSPLHF	TGTGCCTGGAGTATTGGAGGGGACGGTTCACCCCTCCACTTT
NA	TRBV18	TRBJ1-2	NA	CASSPRGGVDYTF	TGTGCCAGCTCACCCCGGGGGGGTGTCGACTACACCTTC
NA	TRBV27	TRBJ2-5	NA	CASSTWGSQETQYF	TGTGCCAGCAGTACCTGGGGTTCCCAAGAGACCCAGTACTTC
NA	TRBV18	TRBJ1-1	TRBD1	CASSPGTALMNTEAFF	TGTGCCAGCTCACCCGGGACAGCTCTCATGAACACTGAAGCTTTCTTT
NA	TRBV29-1	TRBJ2-5	NA	CSVESTQGRPETQYF	TGCAGCGTTGAATCCACACAGGGTCGGCCGGAGACCCAGTACTTC
NA	TRBV7-3	TRBJ2-2	NA	CASSSPNTGELFF	TGTGCCAGCAGCTCTCCGAACACCGGGGAGCTGTTTTTT
NA	TRBV6-6	TRBJ2-7	TRBD2	CASSDGGANYEQYF	TGTGCCAGCAGTGACGGGGGGGCTAACTACGAGCAGTACTTC
NA	TRBV21-1	TRBJ2-5	NA	CASSSRPNAGGYF	TGTGCCAGCAGCTCTCGTCCCAACGCCGGGGGGTACTTC
NA	TRBV11-2	TRBJ1-2	NA	CASSQVRGGTYGYTF	TGTGCCAGCAGCCAAGTGCGGGGGGGTACCTATGGCTACACCTTC
NA	TRBV18	TRBJ2-7	TRBD2	CASSQFVEGLAGDEQYF	TGTGCCAGCTCACAGTTCGTCGAGGGACTAGCGGGAGACGAGCAGTACTTC
NA	TRBV5-6	TRBJ1-6	NA	CASSLGQTNSPLHF	TGTGCCAGCAGCTTGGGACAGACTAATTCACCCCTCCACTTT